These T cell receptor beta chains were read from a single sample in a study of shared clonotypes between healthy human individuals. Profiling relied on immunoSEQ multiplex PCR, and the TCRdb table lists in-frame clones only, not all of them. In the table there are about 680,000 clones, around 90% of which are singletons. Input material: naive CD8+ T cells sorted from blood. The receptor source for this set is a man aged 25 to 40 in good health. The conserved cysteine and the conserved F or W are not part of the CDR3 here. The order of the fields is V gene, clone size, J gene, CDR3 protein. Size tells how often a clone was seen (once, few, many) or the class of an expanded clone, and some rows leave it out.

TRBV7-9	.	TRBJ2-7	ASSFPEASDPYEQY
TRBV5-4	.	TRBJ2-7	ASSLGSGEIYEQY
TRBV7-9	.	TRBJ2-2	ASSFAGGNTGELF
TRBV12-5	.	TRBJ2-1	ASGLSEVAGRGEQF
TRBV28	.	TRBJ1-5	ASAVQGGNQPQH
TRBV7-6	.	TRBJ2-3	ASSSLTSGRTDTQY
TRBV12-5	once	TRBJ1-1	ASGSLPDPEGAF
TRBV2	.	TRBJ2-3	ASSEFRGGLTDTQY
TRBV28	.	TRBJ2-7	ASSHSNPSYEQY
TRBV9	.	TRBJ2-2	ASSTSGRLGGELF
TRBV27	.	TRBJ1-5	ASSQQVNQPQH
TRBV5-4	.	TRBJ2-7	ASSGQNAVEQY
TRBV10-2	.	TRBJ1-1	ASSVGGLNTEAF
TRBV30	.	TRBJ2-1	AWKIGKDRGNNEQF
TRBV6-1	.	TRBJ1-4	ASSEGQGTNEKLF
TRBV9	.	TRBJ1-4	ASSKGGLREKLF
TRBV7-9	once	TRBJ2-5	ASRPGGQETQY
TRBV15	.	TRBJ2-7	ATSRERFYEQY
TRBV7-9	.	TRBJ2-7	ASSLDRLAGGIYEQY
TRBV18	.	TRBJ2-7	ASSPVQGPTYEQY
TRBV28	.	TRBJ2-7	ASITPGVYEQY
TRBV7-9	.	TRBJ2-5	ASSHRGDETQY
TRBV11-2	.	TRBJ1-4	ASSHYAGTLNEKLF
TRBV7-9	.	TRBJ1-4	ASSQPGQGIEKLF
TRBV2	.	TRBJ2-7	ALRTSGRYEQY
TRBV28	.	TRBJ1-4	ASTRGGAEEKLF